Sequencing of this T cell receptor beta chain was carried out in a study of cytomegalovirus exposure and HLA in healthy donors. Study conclusions and caveats: The likely origin of a cluster of highly shared sequence variants was a sequencing artifact.

For this clone: As yet, its antigen is unknown.

The CDR3 runs to 15 residues. The germline V gene encodes CDR1 SGHVS and CDR2 FQNEAQ. V gave up 2 bases and J gave up 4 bases, with 15 bases separating them. The PCR ran on 60 Vbeta and 13 Jbeta primers. TCRdb's copy holds only in-frame clones and misses some; the assay was immunoSEQ multiplex PCR. The table records 110,000 to 150,000 clones, almost 85% of them present only once. Sequenced input: PBMCs. This chain links TRBV7-8 with TRBJ2-7; perhaps TRBD2 as D (6 bases). The source is a woman aged 40 to 50 in good health and CMV-seronegative. CDR3 in DNA: TGTGCCAGCAGCTTAAGAATGGCGGGGATTTACGAGCAGTACTTC. Protein product: CASSLRMAGIYEQYF. The full variable domain, in which reference TRBV7-8 and TRBJ2-7 provide the parts outside the CDR3, is GAGVSQSPRYKVAKRGQDVALRCDPISGHVSLFWYQQALGQGPEFLTYFQNEAQLDKSGLPSDRFFAERPEGSVSTLKIQRTQQEDSAVYLCASSLRMAGIYEQYFGPGTRLTVT.